A single sample gave rise to the 30 T cell receptor beta chains below, sequenced in a study of blood T cells in healthy people across ages. Next came a second PCR, run for roughly 6 to 11 cycles, which used a sample-barcoded 5' primer along with a J-beta primer mix. TCRdb reprocessed the 5' RACE reads via MiXCR and lists one record per CDR3 protein. The sample lists roughly 1,300,000 distinct CDR3 sequences, approximately 60% seen once, with 6.5% to 8.5% in the top ten. Sequencing used blood. Source of these receptors: a man younger than 35 in good health.

J is TRBJ1-2 and V is TRBV29-1, with 10 bases that match TRBD1. The CDR3 totals 14 residues. The junction had 8 bases not matched to a gene; V was cut back by 5 bases and J by 5 bases. Germline values: CDR1 SQVTM, CDR2 ANQGSEA. This chain's CDR3 is CSVRGQGGEYGYTF. The DNA for the CDR3 is TGCAGCGTTCGTGGACAGGGGGGGGAATATGGCTACACCTTC.

With respect to this clonotype: A junction boundary mismatches the germline segment, possibly from a read error. This sequence joins TRBV2 and TRBJ2-4; 10 bases fit TRBD2. This CDR3 comprises 15 residues. Germline assignment: CDR1 SNHLY and CDR2 FYNNEI. CDR3 sequence reads: CASRGLAVAKNIQYF. CDR3 sequence (DNA): TGTGCCAGCAGAGGACTAGCGGTAGCCAAAAACATTCAGTACTTT.

This clonotype showed up just once. This chain uses TRBV2 with TRBJ2-2; D remains unclear. Germline CDR1 is SNHLY and CDR2 is FYNNEI. CDR3 size: 14 residues. V lost 7 bases, J lost 1 base, and 10 bases lay in between. The CDR3 loop is CASTIWENTGELFF. DNA of the CDR3: TGTGCCAGCACTATCTGGGAGAACACCGGGGAGCTGTTTTTT. Full variable domain (outside the CDR3, taken from reference TRBV2 and TRBJ2-2): EPEVTQTPSHQVTQMGQEVILRCVPISNHLYFYWYRQILGQKVEFLVSFYNNEISEKSEIFDDQFSVERPDGSNFTLKIRSTKLEDSAMYFCASTIWENTGELFFGEGSRLTVL.

The chain combines TRBV7-9 with TRBJ2-3; D uncertain. The CDR3 covers 15 residues. Trimming removed 2 bases at V and 7 bases at J, with 16 bases between. CDR1 is SEHNR, CDR2 FQNEAQ, per germline (reference sequence). The CDR3 sequence is CASSLKVATWNTQYF. As DNA, the CDR3 is TGTGCCAGCAGCTTAAAGGTGGCTACTTGGAATACGCAGTATTTT. Full variable domain (remainder filled in from reference TRBV7-9 and TRBJ2-3): DTGVSQNPRHKITKRGQNVTFRCDPISEHNRLYWYRQTLGQGPEFLTYFQNEAQLEKSRLLSDRFSAERPKGSFSTLEIQRTEQGDSAMYLCASSLKVATWNTQYFGPGTRLTVL.

Here the CDR3 reads CASGPLREGYEQFF. As DNA, the CDR3 is TGTGCCAGCGGCCCCCTGCGGGAGGGCTATGAGCAGTTCTTC. This chain uses TRBV2 with TRBJ2-1; 9 bases match TRBD2. Germline values: CDR1 SNHLY, CDR2 FYNNEI. Germline trimming cut 8 bases from V and 8 bases from J; bases unmatched to any gene: 10. The CDR3 is made up of 14 amino acids.

The genes are TRBV29-1 and TRBJ2-1; D is unresolved. The V gene lost 4 bases and the J gene lost 5 bases, with 9 bases spanning the gap. This CDR3 is 12 amino acids long. Germline assignment: CDR1 SQVTM and CDR2 ANQGSEA. The CDR3 coding sequence is TGCAGCGTTGCGGTTGGGAACAATGAGCAGTTCTTC. Amino acid sequence: CSVAVGNNEQFF.

This clonotype has more than one count but fewer than ten. CDR3 sequence: CASSVGLAGSNEQFF. In DNA form, the CDR3 reads TGTGCCAGCAGCGTAGGACTAGCGGGGTCCAATGAGCAGTTCTTC. The gene calls are TRBV9 and TRBJ2-1, with 11 bases matching TRBD2. CDR3 length: 15 residues. Germline V lookup: CDR1 SGDLS, CDR2 YYNGEE. Losses at the gene ends were 0 bases for V and 6 bases for J; bases not matched to a gene: 2.

This clonotype was recorded only once. CDR3 DNA sequence: TGTGCCAGCAGCTTTGCGACTAGCGGGAGTAAGCAGTATTTT. Translation gives CASSFATSGSKQYF. The chain links TRBV11-3 to TRBJ2-3, with 12 bases matching TRBD2. Unmatched junction bases numbered 6, after V lost 3 bases and J lost 11 bases. This CDR3 is 14 amino acids long. Per germline, CDR1 SGHNT and CDR2 YENEEA.

The chain combines TRBV7-9 with TRBJ1-3, with D unclear. This CDR3 comprises 11 residues. Germline values: CDR1 SEHNR, CDR2 FQNEAQ (reference sequence). Trimming pared 9 bases from V and 7 bases from J, leaving 10 bases between. The CDR3 DNA follows: TGTGCCAGTCTTGAGGTGAACACCATATATTTT. Its protein product is CASLEVNTIYF.

This chain joins TRBV5-6 and TRBJ2-1; unclear D gene. Trimming removed 2 bases at V and 15 bases at J, with 12 bases between. CDR3 length: 11 residues. Per the germline V gene, CDR1 is SGHDT and CDR2 is YYEEEE. CDR3 in DNA: TGTGCCAGCAGCTTTTCTTCAGGAGCGTTCTTC. Translated, it gives CASSFSSGAFF. The variable domain in full, with the rest retrieved from reference TRBV5-6 and TRBJ2-1, is DAGVTQSPTHLIKTRGQQVTLRCSPKSGHDTVSWYQQALGQGPQFIFQYYEEEERQRGNFPDRFSGHQFPNYSSELNVNALLLGDSALYLCASSFSSGAFFGPGTRLTVL.

The gene calls are TRBV4-1 and TRBJ2-7, with TRBD1 identical over 8 bases. After removal of 4 bases from V and 7 bases from J, the junction contained 15 bases not matched to a gene. Germline lookup yields CDR1 MGHRA and CDR2 YSYEKL. This CDR3 is 16 amino acids long. The CDR3 sequence is CASSPMGGQDPLEQYF. CDR3 DNA: TGCGCCAGCAGCCCCATGGGGGGACAGGACCCTTTGGAGCAGTACTTC.

V gene TRBV20-1 combines with J gene TRBJ2-1, with D uncertain. Trimming removed 0 bases at V and 10 bases at J, with 16 bases between. Germline V gives CDR1 DFQATT, CDR2 SNEGSKA (reference sequence). The CDR3 spans 14 residues. The CDR3 here is CSARDHMRFGEQFF. CDR3 DNA: TGCAGTGCTAGAGATCATATGAGGTTCGGGGAGCAGTTCTTC.

The chain combines TRBV5-1 with TRBJ2-5; TRBD2 is a possible D gene (6 bases). The CDR3 has 13 amino acids. Germline CDR1 reads SGHRS; CDR2 reads YFSETQ. Trimming removed 3 bases at V and 1 base at J, with 7 bases between. The CDR3 loop is CASSSSAQETQYF. The DNA for the CDR3 is TGCGCCAGCAGCTCTAGCGCCCAAGAGACCCAGTACTTC.

This chain joins TRBV7-8 and TRBJ2-3, with 8 positions matching TRBD2. CDR3 length: 17 amino acids. Trimming at V came to 8 bases and at J to 3 bases, leaving 16 bases not matched to a gene. Germline assignment: CDR1 SGHVS and CDR2 FQNEAQ. CDR3 region: CASSPLSSGVITDTQYF. The CDR3 DNA follows: TGTGCCAGCTCCCCACTCAGTAGCGGGGTCATAACAGATACGCAGTATTTT.

The table lists this clonotype with a few counts. The chain recombines TRBV12-3 or TRBV12-4 with TRBJ1-6; 7 positions agree with TRBD1. V was clipped by 5 bases and J by 0 bases; unmatched bases: 7. This CDR3 has 17 amino acids. CDR3 residues: CASSNRGPSSYNSPLHF. The CDR3 nucleotides are TGTGCCAGCAGTAACAGGGGCCCAAGCTCCTATAATTCACCCCTCCACTTT.

This rearrangement joins TRBV24-1 to TRBJ2-7; D call uncertain. CDR3 size: 11 residues. V lost 5 bases to trimming and J lost 5 bases, with 6 bases between them. Germline V gene data show CDR1 as KGHDR and CDR2 as SFDVKD. CDR3 coding DNA: TGTGCCACCAGTGTAGGAGACGAGCAGTACTTC. Protein: CATSVGDEQYF.

The sample holds a few counts of this clonotype. This chain links TRBV4-1 with TRBJ1-5; tentative D call: TRBD1 (5 bases). Germline loops: CDR1 MGHRA, CDR2 YSYEKL. Trimming shortened V by 1 base and J by 7 bases, and 17 bases separated the two germline ends. This CDR3 region has 16 residues. The CDR3 bases are TGCGCCAGCAGCCAAGGTTATTTCGAGGGGCGCCAGCCCCAGCATTTT. It yields the protein CASSQGYFEGRQPQHF.

Concerning this clonotype: The germline gene is not matched at one end of the junction; a read error may be the cause. The chain couples TRBV2 to TRBJ2-4; D is uncertain. From germline, CDR1 is SNHLY and CDR2 FYNNEI. There are 12 residues in the CDR3. CDR3 nucleotides: TGCGCCGGCCTCCTGGCCAAAAACATTCAGTACTTC. Amino acids: CAGLLAKNIQYF.

The rearrangement uses TRBV20-1 and TRBJ2-7; D may be TRBD1 or TRBD2 (5 bases each). Germline values: CDR1 DFQATT, CDR2 SNEGSKA (reference sequence). V was trimmed by 6 bases and J by 3 bases, leaving 18 bases between them. The CDR3 sequence is 14 residues long. The CDR3 is CSAKGTLDYYEQYF. In nucleotides, the CDR3 is TGCAGTGCAAAAGGGACCCTAGATTACTACGAGCAGTACTTC.

V is TRBV12-3 or TRBV12-4 and J is TRBJ2-7; maybe TRBD1 (5 bases). The ends were cut back, 6 bases at V and 6 bases at J, with 18 bases in the middle. CDR3 length: 14 amino acids. The CDR3 DNA sequence: TGTGCCAGCAGCCAAGTACGTGGTCAGGGCGAGCAGTACTTC. Its protein product is CASSQVRGQGEQYF.

The rearrangement uses TRBV27 and TRBJ2-3; unclear D gene. Germline assignment: CDR1 MNHEY and CDR2 SMNVEV (reference sequence). Trimming removed 5 bases at V and 0 bases at J, with 9 bases between. CDR3 length: 14 residues. As DNA, the CDR3 is TGTGCCAGCAGTCCCCAGACCAGCACAGATACGCAGTATTTT. It encodes CASSPQTSTDTQYF.

The chain joins TRBV25-1 to TRBJ2-3; TRBD1 matches 9 bases. With V trimmed by 1 base and J by 3 bases, 20 bases remained unmatched. This CDR3 contains 21 residues. The germline CDR1 and CDR2 sequences are MGHDK and SYGVNS. The CDR3 loop is CASSESSVPGQGRVYTDTQYF. The DNA for the CDR3 is TGTGCCAGCAGTGAATCTTCAGTCCCGGGACAGGGAAGGGTTTATACAGATACGCAGTATTTT.

This chain uses TRBV7-9 with TRBJ2-1; TRBD1 or TRBD2 may be the D gene (5 bases each). The J call is doubtful: the DNA matches TRBJ2-7 better. This CDR3 has 17 amino acids. Germline V CDR1 and CDR2: SEHNR, FQNEAQ (reference sequence). CDR3 in amino acids: CASSLVGTTGSYNEQYF. CDR3 in DNA: TGTGCCAGCAGCTTAGTTGGGACCACGGGCTCCTACAATGAGCAGTACTTC.

In this sample, this clonotype turned up many times. The junction and the germline gene differ at one end; a read error may be behind it. The chain joins TRBV5-6 to TRBJ2-7; TRBD1 matches at 9 bases. From germline, CDR1 is SGHDT and CDR2 YYEEEE. This CDR3 spans 14 amino acids. The CDR3: CASSLDRGRYEQYF. The CDR3 DNA sequence: TGCGCCAGCAGCTTGGACAGGGGTCGGTACGAGCAGTACTTC.

The table lists this clonotype with a count of one. This chain links TRBV6-5 with TRBJ2-3; TRBD2 matches 10 bases. V was clipped by 6 bases and J by 2 bases; unmatched bases: 5. The CDR3 extends over 15 amino acids. The germline V gene has CDR1 MNHEY and CDR2 SVGAGI. In DNA, the CDR3 is TGTGCCAGCAGGGGAGCGGGAGGGCCCACAGATACGCAGTATTTT. Translating it yields CASRGAGGPTDTQYF.

V is TRBV20-1 and J is TRBJ1-2; TRBD1 might be the D (5 bases). V gave up 2 bases and J gave up 2 bases, with 6 bases separating them. The CDR3 totals 12 residues. Germline V gene data show CDR1 as DFQATT and CDR2 as SNEGSKA (reference sequence). Here the CDR3 reads CSARNRNYGYTF. Written as DNA, the CDR3 is TGCAGTGCTAGAAACAGGAACTATGGCTACACCTTC.

This chain uses TRBV7-9 with TRBJ2-7; D is uncertain. The CDR3 spans 15 residues. The V end was cut by 1 base, the J end by 2 bases, with 12 bases between. The germline V gene has CDR1 SEHNR and CDR2 FQNEAQ (reference sequence). This CDR3 reads CASSLDGSYAYEQYF. For the CDR3, the DNA is TGTGCCAGCAGCTTAGACGGGTCTTACGCCTACGAGCAGTACTTC.

This clonotype was seen more than once but under ten times. Written as DNA, the CDR3 is TGTGCCAGCAGAAACCCGGGACAGGGGACAGCTAATGAAAAACTGTTTTTT. This gives the protein CASRNPGQGTANEKLFF. V and J are TRBV28 and TRBJ1-4; 10 nucleotides match TRBD1. CDR1 is MDHEN, CDR2 SYDVKM, per germline. Trimming removed 6 bases from V and 3 bases from J; junction bases left unmatched: 10. The CDR3 is 17 amino acids.

There are many counts of this clonotype. The genes are TRBV4-3 and TRBJ1-5; D remains unclear. Germline V CDR1 and CDR2: LGHNA, YSLEER. This CDR3 spans 15 amino acids. Between the trimmed V and J ends, which lost 0 bases and 4 bases, there was a span of 10 bases. Here the CDR3 reads CASSQDSSQNQPQHF. Written as DNA, the CDR3 is TGCGCCAGCAGCCAAGATAGCTCACAGAATCAGCCCCAGCATTTT.

This clonotype was detected a few times. The chain joins TRBV25-1 to TRBJ2-7; D call uncertain. The end of the DNA fits TRBJ2-5 better, so the J call may be wrong. Germline V gives CDR1 MGHDK, CDR2 SYGVNS. The CDR3 has 14 residues. Here the CDR3 reads CASSGPTSFETQYF. CDR3 DNA sequence: TGTGCCAGCAGTGGACCGACCTCCTTTGAGACCCAGTACTTC.